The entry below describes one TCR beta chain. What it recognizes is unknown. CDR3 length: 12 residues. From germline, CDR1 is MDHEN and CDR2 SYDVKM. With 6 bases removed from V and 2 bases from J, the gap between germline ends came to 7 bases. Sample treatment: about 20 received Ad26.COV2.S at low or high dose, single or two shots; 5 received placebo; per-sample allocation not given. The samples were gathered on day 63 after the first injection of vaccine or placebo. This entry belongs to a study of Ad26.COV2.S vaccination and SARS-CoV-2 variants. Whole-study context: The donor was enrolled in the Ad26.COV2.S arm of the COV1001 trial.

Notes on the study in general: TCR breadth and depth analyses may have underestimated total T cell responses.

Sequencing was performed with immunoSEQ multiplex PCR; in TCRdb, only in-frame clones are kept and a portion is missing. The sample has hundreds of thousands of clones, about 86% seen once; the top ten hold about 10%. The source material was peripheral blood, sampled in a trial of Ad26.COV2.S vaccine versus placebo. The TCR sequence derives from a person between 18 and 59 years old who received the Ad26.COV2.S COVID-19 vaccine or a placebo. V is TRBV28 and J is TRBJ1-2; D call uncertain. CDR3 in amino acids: CASRLGNYGYTF. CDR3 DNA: TGTGCCAGCAGATTAGGGAACTATGGCTACACCTTC.